This T cell receptor beta chain was identified during a study of sequential checkpoint blockade in melanoma. Study summary: After both sequences, patients received maintenance nivolumab.

Repertoires were generated with immunoSEQ multiplex PCR, while TCRdb's copy carries only in-frame clones and drops some. The data hold a few thousand clones, with around 40% observed a single time. Treatment described: randomized to nivolumab then ipilimumab (arm A) or the reverse (arm B). DNA-damaging chemotherapy had not been given to any patient beforehand. The TCR sequence derives from a human donor with melanoma. This sample comprised tumor tissue (inferred from file names), obtained from a patient given nivolumab and ipilimumab in sequence.

Written as DNA, the CDR3 is TGTGCCAGCAGGAGGGGTAGCGGGAGGGCCCTGAACACCGGGGAGCTGTTTTTT. This gives the protein CASRRGSGRALNTGELFF. The chain carries TRBV6-7 and TRBJ2-2, with 11 bases matching TRBD2. TRBV6-7 is treated as an ORF (open reading frame) with a function not yet certain. The CDR3 is 18 residues long. Trimming took 6 bases from V and 1 from J; bases not matched to a gene: 10.